This T cell receptor (beta chain) stems from a study of blood T cell repertoires in COVID-19. Study-wide context: Sites in the United States, Italy and Spain provided acute and convalescent COVID-19 samples. Sample material is recorded as cDNA or gDNA derived from T cells, B-cell-depleted T cells, or PBMCs.

The CDR3 is 14 amino acids. Trimming removed 5 bases from V and 7 bases from J; junction bases left unmatched: 4. Per germline, CDR1 SGHNT and CDR2 YYREEE (reference sequence). Authors' methods: Reference gene primer amplification in the assay estimated nucleated cell counts. Sequencing was performed with immunoSEQ multiplex PCR; in TCRdb, only in-frame clones are kept and a portion is missing. That table is the source of V, J and clone size, and D and trimming were worked out from the DNA. The repertoire holds around 150,000 clones, 76% seen once, with roughly 4.5% in the top ten. There are a few counts of this clone.

The sequence came from a man in his 60s with acute or convalescent COVID-19. The rearrangement links TRBV5-4 to TRBJ1-4; 11 bases line up with TRBD1. Sample: peripheral blood. The CDR3 bases are TGTGCCAGCAGGAGGGGGACAGGGGGTGAAAAACTGTTTTTT. Its translation is CASRRGTGGEKLFF.